A selection of T cell receptor beta chains follows, all from one sample in a study of monozygotic twins with inflammatory bowel disease. Using the 5' RACE reads, TCRdb records one entry per CDR3 protein without DNA. The sample holds some 190,000 distinct CDR3 sequences. Sequencing input: blood. The receptor source for this set is a human donor with ulcerative colitis or Crohn's disease, or a healthy co-twin of an affected twin (not recorded which). CDR3s include the opening cysteine and the closing phenylalanine or tryptophan.

J gene	V gene	CDR3 protein
TRBJ1-2	TRBV7-2	CASSRGTGKGSGYTF
TRBJ1-1	TRBV3-1	CASSQGSEAFF
TRBJ2-5	TRBV5-1	CASSTGTSGRETQYF
TRBJ2-3	TRBV7-8	CASSPGQGMGGGPGDTQYF
TRBJ2-3	TRBV20-1	CSAETRDTQYF
TRBJ2-1	TRBV20-1	CSAPSGGMNEQFF
TRBJ2-5	TRBV5-6	CASSLWGLGETQYF
TRBJ1-2	TRBV7-2	CASSLDDDKNYGYTF
TRBJ2-1	TRBV12-3/TRBV12-4	CASSQAGGISNEQFF
TRBJ1-6	TRBV3-1	CASSQAGGTNSPLHF
TRBJ1-2	TRBV7-9	CASSFEGATDGYTF
TRBJ1-1	TRBV7-2	CASSLGGRGTEAFF
TRBJ2-2	TRBV5-4	CASSLRVGELFF
TRBJ1-5	TRBV20-1	CSASPPPGNQPQHF
TRBJ2-1	TRBV19	CASSMGGNEQFF
TRBJ2-7	TRBV10-3	CAISVTGSYEQYF
TRBJ2-1	TRBV29-1	CSVVPFNNEQFF
TRBJ2-1	TRBV5-1	CASRSPGTPNNEQFF
TRBJ1-5	TRBV6-2/TRBV6-3	CASSYLGQPQHF
TRBJ1-1	TRBV5-4	CASSYLPNTEAFF
TRBJ1-2	TRBV24-1	CATSDWGADYGYTF
TRBJ2-1	TRBV27	CASSHRLGARYNEQFF
TRBJ1-1	TRBV5-6	CASSLYLAIKNTEAFF
TRBJ2-7	TRBV7-2	CASSLEAIGYEQYF
TRBJ2-5	TRBV6-1	CASRSGQGIQETQYF
TRBJ2-2	TRBV7-6	CASRQLNTGELFF
TRBJ2-1	TRBV12-3/TRBV12-4	CASSLTDRPEQFF
TRBJ2-1	TRBV10-2	CASRPGVSYNEQFF
TRBJ1-1	TRBV29-1	CSVDALWGWDLTEAFF
TRBJ2-5	TRBV2	CASTRWGLAEETQYF
TRBJ1-5	TRBV7-2	CASSSRGGTDHIHF
TRBJ2-1	TRBV11-1	CASSLASGTSGEYNEQFF
TRBJ2-1	TRBV7-2	CASSPQAAGSYNEQFF
TRBJ1-2	TRBV6-5	CASSYGGDKNYGYTF